This is a list of T cell receptor beta chains from one sample in a study of blood T cell repertoires in COVID-19. Repertoires were generated with immunoSEQ multiplex PCR, while TCRdb's copy carries only in-frame clones and drops some. The sample shows some 400,000 clones, almost 90% of them seen only once. The sample taken for sequencing was peripheral blood. The receptors here all came from a man aged 18 to 29 with active or convalescent COVID-19. Both conserved end residues are part of each CDR3. The D gene is left open where the match is weak. Expanded clones are given a class, and other clones once, few, many or no size at all.

TRBJ2-7	TRBV27	TRBD2	NA	TGTGCCAGCAGTTTAAAAGCGGGAGTCTACGAGCAGTACTTC	CASSLKAGVYEQYF
TRBJ1-2	TRBV10-3	NA	NA	TGTGCCATCAGTGAGTCGGACAGTCCGCTTCGATACACCTTC	CAISESDSPLRYTF
TRBJ2-1	TRBV19	TRBD2	once	TGTGCCAGTAGAATAACTAGCGGTACATTTCATGAGCAGTTCTTC	CASRITSGTFHEQFF
TRBJ1-5	TRBV13	NA	NA	TGTGCCAGCAGCGAACAGGGTCAGCCCCAGCATTTT	CASSEQGQPQHF
TRBJ2-3	TRBV2	NA	NA	TGTGCCAGCACCGTACGGGATACGCAGTATTTT	CASTVRDTQYF
TRBJ1-5	TRBV30	TRBD1	NA	TGTGCCTGGAGATTGACAGGGGCGGGCAATCAGCCCCAGCATTTT	CAWRLTGAGNQPQHF
TRBJ2-7	TRBV27	NA	NA	TGTGCCACCCGACAGTTCCACGAGCAGTACTTC	CATRQFHEQYF
TRBJ2-5	TRBV25-1	NA	NA	TGTGCCAGCAGTGAATGGTCGGGAGCTACTAAAGAGACCCAGTACTTC	CASSEWSGATKETQYF
TRBJ1-2	TRBV9	NA	NA	TGTGCCAGCAGCGTAGGAGGTGACTATGGCTACACCTTC	CASSVGGDYGYTF
TRBJ2-2	TRBV20-1	TRBD2	NA	TGCAGTGCTAGTACGACTAGCGGGAGGGTCCTAACTAACACCGGGGAGCTGTTTTTT	CSASTTSGRVLTNTGELFF
TRBJ2-3	TRBV25-1	NA	NA	TGTGCCAGCAGTCGGGAGTTCAGCACAGATACGCAGTATTTT	CASSREFSTDTQYF
TRBJ2-1	TRBV13	TRBD1	NA	TGTGCCAGCAGCCAGGGACAGGGCGGGTTTGAGCAGTTCTTC	CASSQGQGGFEQFF
TRBJ1-2	TRBV6-6	NA	NA	TGTGCCAGCAGTCCACAGGGCTGGGACTATGGCTACACCTTC	CASSPQGWDYGYTF
TRBJ1-5	TRBV6-2/TRBV6-3	NA	NA	TGTGCCAGCAGTCTTACAGGGATCAATCAGCCCCAGCATTTT	CASSLTGINQPQHF
TRBJ2-7	TRBV19	NA	NA	TGTGCCAGTAGCCCCGGGGATGGGGACTCCTACGAGCAGTACTTC	CASSPGDGDSYEQYF
TRBJ1-5	TRBV30	NA	NA	TGTGCCTGGAGGAGTGGAGACTATAGCAATCAGCCCCAGCATTTT	CAWRSGDYSNQPQHF
TRBJ2-4	TRBV4-2	TRBD2	NA	TGTGCCAGCAGCCCCGGGACTAGCGGGTATAAAAACATTCAGTACTTC	CASSPGTSGYKNIQYF
TRBJ1-6	TRBV2	TRBD1	NA	TGTGCCAGTCGACCCCCCGGGACAGGCAATAATTCACCCCTCCACTTT	CASRPPGTGNNSPLHF
TRBJ1-1	TRBV18	NA	NA	TGTGCCAGCTCACCCGTTCGGGGTATGAACACTGAAGCTTTCTTT	CASSPVRGMNTEAFF
TRBJ2-1	TRBV10-3	NA	NA	TGTGCCATCAGTGAGTGGACTCACAATGAGCAGTTCTTC	CAISEWTHNEQFF
TRBJ1-5	TRBV19	NA	NA	TGTGCCAGTGCGGACAGAATTAGCAATCAGCCCCAGCATTTT	CASADRISNQPQHF
TRBJ2-3	TRBV7-3	TRBD2	NA	TGTGCCAGCAGCTCCCAAGCTTCACTAGCGGGAGGGCCAGATACGCAGTATTTT	CASSSQASLAGGPDTQYF
TRBJ1-4	TRBV27	NA	NA	TGTGCCAGCAGTTTATGGAGGGGTGAAAAACTGTTTTTT	CASSLWRGEKLFF
TRBJ1-1	TRBV7-3	NA	NA	TGTGCCAGCAGGGACAGAGTAAACACTGAAGCTTTCTTT	CASRDRVNTEAFF
TRBJ1-1	TRBV7-2	NA	NA	TGTGCCAGCAGACCTAACAGGGAGGGTGGCACTGAAGCTTTCTTT	CASRPNREGGTEAFF
TRBJ2-7	TRBV13	NA	NA	TGTGCCAGCAGCTCCCCCCTCGAGCAGTACTTC	CASSSPLEQYF
TRBJ2-5	TRBV7-9	NA	NA	TGTGCCAGCAGCTTACTGGGACCCCAAGGGGGCCAGTACTTC	CASSLLGPQGGQYF
TRBJ1-2	TRBV6-5	NA	NA	TGTGCCACTTCCAGATTTAACTATGGCTACACCTTC	CATSRFNYGYTF
TRBJ1-5	TRBV6-2/TRBV6-3	NA	NA	TGTGCCAGCAGTTACTCGCAGGGGTTCGGTGGCAATCAGCCCCAGCATTTT	CASSYSQGFGGNQPQHF
TRBJ2-3	TRBV4-2	TRBD2	NA	TGTGCCAGCAGCCAAGATTGGCGGGCTAGCGGGGGGCAGGTAGATACGCAGTATTTT	CASSQDWRASGGQVDTQYF
TRBJ2-6	TRBV9	NA	NA	TGTGCCAGCAGCGTAGTGAGTGCTGGGGCCAACGTGCTGACTTTC	CASSVVSAGANVLTF
TRBJ1-1	TRBV11-3	NA	NA	TGTGCCAGCAGCCCAGGATCGAACACTGAAGCTTTCTTT	CASSPGSNTEAFF
TRBJ2-1	TRBV11-3	TRBD2	NA	TGTGCCAGCAGCCCGAGCGGGAGCTCCTACAATGAGCAGTTCTTC	CASSPSGSSYNEQFF
TRBJ1-4	TRBV3-1/TRBV3-2	NA	NA	TGTGCCAGCAGCCAAGGGCCAGTAACTAATGAAAAACTGTTTTTT	CASSQGPVTNEKLFF
TRBJ1-1	TRBV12-3/TRBV12-4	TRBD1	NA	TGTGCCAGCAGTAGGACAGGGAACACTGAAGCTTTCTTT	CASSRTGNTEAFF
TRBJ1-6	TRBV27	NA	few	TGTGCCAGCAGTTCGCTGGGGAGTGGGAATTCACCCCTCCACTTT	CASSSLGSGNSPLHF
TRBJ2-1	TRBV27	TRBD1	NA	TGTGCCAGCAGTTCAAGACAGGGAATCCCCTACAATGAGCAGTTCTTC	CASSSRQGIPYNEQFF
TRBJ2-1	TRBV7-9	TRBD1	NA	TGTGCCAGCAGCAGAGGACAGGGGGTCTACAATGAGCAGTTCTTC	CASSRGQGVYNEQFF
TRBJ1-5	TRBV18	NA	NA	TGTGCCAGCTCACCACTTCAGGGGCAGGGCAATCAGCCCCAGCATTTT	CASSPLQGQGNQPQHF
TRBJ1-1	TRBV2	NA	NA	TGTGCCAGCAGTGGTCAGGTGAACACTGAAGCTTTCTTT	CASSGQVNTEAFF
TRBJ1-6	TRBV5-6	NA	NA	TGTGCCAGCTCAGGGTATAATTCACCCCTCCACTTT	CASSGYNSPLHF
TRBJ2-7	TRBV5-8	TRBD2	few	TGTGCCAGCAGACCTAGCGGGGCCCTTCCAAAGCAGTACTTC	CASRPSGALPKQYF
TRBJ2-2	TRBV2	NA	NA	TGTGCCAGCAGGGGGACATTGAACACCGGGGAGCTGTTTTTT	CASRGTLNTGELFF
TRBJ2-1	TRBV7-9	TRBD2	NA	TGTGCCAGCAGCCGACTAGCGGGAAAGGATGAGCAGTTCTTC	CASSRLAGKDEQFF
TRBJ1-5	TRBV10-1	NA	few	TGCGCCAGCTCTGGCCGCCAGCCCCAGCATTTT	CASSGRQPQHF
TRBJ2-7	TRBV5-1	NA	NA	TGCGCCAGCAGCGCATCACAGAGATACGAGCAGTACTTC	CASSASQRYEQYF
TRBJ2-1	TRBV3-1/TRBV3-2	TRBD2	NA	TGTGCCAGCAGCACTCGACTAGCGGGGGTACCCTACAATGAGCAGTTCTTC	CASSTRLAGVPYNEQFF
TRBJ1-3	TRBV6-5	NA	once	TGTGCCAGCAGTTACTTCGCGAGCTCTGGAAACACCATATATTTT	CASSYFASSGNTIYF
TRBJ1-2	TRBV28	TRBD1	NA	TGTGCCAGCAGTTGGACAGGCGAAAACTATGGCTACACCTTC	CASSWTGENYGYTF
TRBJ1-1	TRBV13	NA	NA	TGTGCCAGCAGCTTAGGAAATAGAATACCAGGGTATTGGGACACTGAAGCTTTCTTT	CASSLGNRIPGYWDTEAFF
TRBJ1-2	TRBV27	NA	few	TGTGCCAGCGGCCCCGGGGGAGGGGGGGGCTACACCTTC	CASGPGGGGGYTF
TRBJ1-5	TRBV6-5	NA	NA	TGTGCCAGCAGTTACTCTGTCTCTAGCAATCAGCCCCAGCATTTT	CASSYSVSSNQPQHF
TRBJ1-5	TRBV6-1	NA	NA	TGTGCCAGCAGTGAAATGTTAAATCAGCCCCAGCATTTT	CASSEMLNQPQHF
TRBJ2-1	TRBV7-9	TRBD2	NA	TGTGCCAGCAGCTTAAGAGGGACTAGCGCAAACAATGAGCAGTTCTTC	CASSLRGTSANNEQFF
TRBJ2-7	TRBV19	TRBD1	NA	TGTGCCAGTAGTGAAACCGGGACAGGGTGGTACGAGCAGTACTTC	CASSETGTGWYEQYF